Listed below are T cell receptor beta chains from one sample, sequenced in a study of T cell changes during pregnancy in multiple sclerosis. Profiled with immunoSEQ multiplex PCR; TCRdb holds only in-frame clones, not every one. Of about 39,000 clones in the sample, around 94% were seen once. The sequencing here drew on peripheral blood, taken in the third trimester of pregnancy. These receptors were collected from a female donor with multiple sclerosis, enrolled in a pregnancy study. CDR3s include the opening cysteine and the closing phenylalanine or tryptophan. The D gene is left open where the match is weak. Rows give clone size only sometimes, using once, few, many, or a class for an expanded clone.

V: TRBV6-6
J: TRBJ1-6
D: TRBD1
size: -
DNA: TGTGCCAGCAGTAGGGGACAGGGACTTGATAATTCACCCCTCCACTTT
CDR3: CASSRGQGLDNSPLHF

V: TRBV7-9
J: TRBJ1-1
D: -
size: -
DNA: TGTGCCAGCAGCTTAGCCACAGGGAACACTGAAGCTTTCTTT
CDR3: CASSLATGNTEAFF

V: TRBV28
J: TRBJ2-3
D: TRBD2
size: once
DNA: TGTGCCAGCAGTTGGGGACTAGCGGGAGGAACAGATACGCAGTATTTT
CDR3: CASSWGLAGGTDTQYF

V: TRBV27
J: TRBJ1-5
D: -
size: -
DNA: TGTGCCAGCAGCATTGGGGGGGGCAATCAGCCCCAGCATTTT
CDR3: CASSIGGGNQPQHF

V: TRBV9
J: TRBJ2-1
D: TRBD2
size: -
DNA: TGTGCCAGCAGCGACCAGCGGGGGGTAGGGAATGAGCAGTTCTTC
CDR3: CASSDQRGVGNEQFF

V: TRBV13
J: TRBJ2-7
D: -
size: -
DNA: TGTGCCAGCAGGCCGGCCCTAAACGGGGAAGAGGGCTCCTACGAGCAGTACTTC
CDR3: CASRPALNGEEGSYEQYF

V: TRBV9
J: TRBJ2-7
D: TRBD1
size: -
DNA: TGTGCCAGCAGCCCCGGGACAGGGCGATTCGAGCAGTACTTC
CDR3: CASSPGTGRFEQYF

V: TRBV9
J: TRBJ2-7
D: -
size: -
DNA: TGTGCCAGCAGCGTAGGTGTCTCAGGGTCCAACGAGCAGTACTTC
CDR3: CASSVGVSGSNEQYF

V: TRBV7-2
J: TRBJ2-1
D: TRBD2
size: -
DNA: TGTGCCAGCAGCTTAGAACTAGCGGGAGCAAGCTCCTACAATGAGCAGTTCTTC
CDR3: CASSLELAGASSYNEQFF

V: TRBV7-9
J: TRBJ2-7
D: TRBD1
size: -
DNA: TGTGCCAGCAGCTCCAACAGGGGAGATGGCTACGAGCAGTACTTC
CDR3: CASSSNRGDGYEQYF

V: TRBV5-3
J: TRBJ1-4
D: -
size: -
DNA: TGTGCCAGAAGCTTGGACAGGGAGCCTAATGAAAAACTGTTTTTT
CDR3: CARSLDREPNEKLFF

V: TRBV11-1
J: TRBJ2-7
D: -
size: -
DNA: TGTGCCAGCAGTCCATTGACAGTCTCCTACGAGCAGTACTTC
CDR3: CASSPLTVSYEQYF

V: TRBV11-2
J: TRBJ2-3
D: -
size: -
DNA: TGTGCCAGCAGCTTAAGTCGGAGCTCCGCATTCACAGATACGCAGTATTTT
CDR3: CASSLSRSSAFTDTQYF

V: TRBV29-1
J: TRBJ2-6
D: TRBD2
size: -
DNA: TGCAGCGTTCATCTAGCGGGAGGCTACCACTCTGGGGCCAACGTCCTGACTTTC
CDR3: CSVHLAGGYHSGANVLTF

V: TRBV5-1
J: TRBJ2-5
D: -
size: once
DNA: TGCGCCAGCAGCTTGGTTGGTGGGGGGGCGGAGACCCAGTACTTC
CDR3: CASSLVGGGAETQYF

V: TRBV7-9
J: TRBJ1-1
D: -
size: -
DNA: TGTGCCAGCAGCTTACAGGGCTATGGTGAAGCTTTCTTT
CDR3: CASSLQGYGEAFF

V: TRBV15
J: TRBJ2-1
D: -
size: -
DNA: TGTGCCACCAGCAGAGCCGCTAGACCCGATGAGCAGTTCTTC
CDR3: CATSRAARPDEQFF

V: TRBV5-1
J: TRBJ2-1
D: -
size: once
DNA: TGCGCCAGCAGCTCCAACGTCGGGGATGAGCAGTTCTTC
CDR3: CASSSNVGDEQFF

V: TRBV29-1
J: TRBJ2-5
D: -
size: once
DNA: TGCAGCGTTGAAGATTTCCAGGGAGAGACCCAGTACTTC
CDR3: CSVEDFQGETQYF

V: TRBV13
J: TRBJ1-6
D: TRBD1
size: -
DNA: TGTGCCAGCAGCCCTCGGGGACAGCTCTCTAATTCACCCCTCCACTTT
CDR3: CASSPRGQLSNSPLHF

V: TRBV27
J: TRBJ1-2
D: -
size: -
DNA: TGTGCCAGCAGTTTATACCCCAGGGATCGTGGCTACACCTTC
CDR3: CASSLYPRDRGYTF

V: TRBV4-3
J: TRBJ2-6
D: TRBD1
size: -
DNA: TGCGCCAGCAGCCAAGACACAGGGGGCTCTGGGGCCAACGTCCTGACTTTC
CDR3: CASSQDTGGSGANVLTF

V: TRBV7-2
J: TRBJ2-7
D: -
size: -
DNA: TGTACCAGCAGCTTATTACGGAGCTACGAGCAGTACTTC
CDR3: CTSSLLRSYEQYF

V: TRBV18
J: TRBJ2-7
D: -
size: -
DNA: TGTGCCAGCTCACCCGGAACTGCTAGGGGGGAGCAGTACTTC
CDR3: CASSPGTARGEQYF

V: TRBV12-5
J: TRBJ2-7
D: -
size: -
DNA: TGTGCTAGTGGTTTCGACAGGTTGTACGAGCAGTACTTC
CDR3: CASGFDRLYEQYF

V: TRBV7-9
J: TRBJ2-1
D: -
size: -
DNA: TGTGCCAGCAGCCTCCTCCCTAATGAGCAGTTCTTC
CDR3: CASSLLPNEQFF

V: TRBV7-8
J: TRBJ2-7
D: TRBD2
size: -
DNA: TGTGCCAGCAGCGTCCGGGAGGATCCCTACGAGCAGTACTTC
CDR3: CASSVREDPYEQYF

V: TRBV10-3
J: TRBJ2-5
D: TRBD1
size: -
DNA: TGTGCCATCAGTTGGACAGGGCAAGAGACCCAGTACTTC
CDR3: CAISWTGQETQYF

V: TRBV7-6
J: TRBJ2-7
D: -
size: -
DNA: TGTGCCAGCAGCTTAAGAATCGATCAGGTATCCTACGAGCAGTACTTC
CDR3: CASSLRIDQVSYEQYF

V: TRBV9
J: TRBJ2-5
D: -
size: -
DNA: TGTGCCAGCAGCCCCGCCGGGGGGCGTCAAGAGACCCAGTACTTC
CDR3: CASSPAGGRQETQYF

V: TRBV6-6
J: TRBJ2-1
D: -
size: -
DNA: TGTGCCAGCAGTTCCGACGAGGATGAGCAGTTCTTC
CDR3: CASSSDEDEQFF

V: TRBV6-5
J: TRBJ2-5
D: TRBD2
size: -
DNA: TGTGCCAGCAGTTACTCGATGCGGGGGGGAGGGGAGACCCAGTACTTC
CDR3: CASSYSMRGGGETQYF

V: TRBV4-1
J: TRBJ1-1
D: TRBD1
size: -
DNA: TGCGCCAGCAGCCCCCGGGCAGGGGGCGAGCTGAACACTGAAGCTTTCTTT
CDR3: CASSPRAGGELNTEAFF

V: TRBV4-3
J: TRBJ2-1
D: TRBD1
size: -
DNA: TGCGCCAGCAGCCAGGTCGGGACAGGGTTGGGTGAGCAGTTCTTC
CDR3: CASSQVGTGLGEQFF

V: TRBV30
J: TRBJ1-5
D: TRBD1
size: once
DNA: TGTGCCTGGAGTCTCGGGACAGGGGGAAATCAGCCCCAGCATTTT
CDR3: CAWSLGTGGNQPQHF

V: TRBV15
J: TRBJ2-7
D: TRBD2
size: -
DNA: TGTGCCACCAGCAGAGGACTAGCGGGAGAAACTGGGCTGGTGAGGTGCGAGCAGTACTTC
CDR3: CATSRGLAGETGLVRCEQYF

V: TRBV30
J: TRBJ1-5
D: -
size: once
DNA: TGTGCCTGGAGTCCGACAGCGAATCAGCCCCAGCATTTT
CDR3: CAWSPTANQPQHF

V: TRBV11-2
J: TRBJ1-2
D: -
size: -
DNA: TGTGCCAGCAGCTTGCCGGGGGTATATGGCTACACCTTC
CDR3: CASSLPGVYGYTF

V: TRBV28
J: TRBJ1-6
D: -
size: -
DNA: TGTGCCAGCTGTACAGGGTTTTCACCCCTCCACTTT
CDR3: CASCTGFSPLHF

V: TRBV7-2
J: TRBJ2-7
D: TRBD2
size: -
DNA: TGTGCCAGCAGCTTACAATGGGGGGGGACCTACGAGCAGTACTTC
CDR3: CASSLQWGGTYEQYF